The rows below give T cell receptor beta chains drawn from one sample of a study of technical replicates of blood from a handful of donors. TCRdb keeps only in-frame clones here, not all; method: immunoSEQ multiplex PCR. The sample has 60,000 to 70,000 clones, more than 75% seen once. The sample was PBMCs. These receptor sequences come from a human donor in good health. Some clones in this sample may be carry-over from other donors' samples. CDR3s include the opening cysteine and the closing phenylalanine or tryptophan. Fields, in order: D gene, CDR3 length, J gene, clone size, V gene, CDR3 DNA, CDR3 protein. A D gene is named only where the DNA matches it firmly. Not every row has a clone size; where given, it reads once, few, many or a size class.

TRBD1 14 TRBJ1-6 . TRBV5-1 TGCGCCAGCAGCTCCGGGACAGGGAATTCACCCCTCCACTTT CASSSGTGNSPLHF
. 14 TRBJ2-3 . TRBV15 TGTGCCACCAGCAGGGCACCCTACAGGGATACGCAGTATTTT CATSRAPYRDTQYF
TRBD2 17 TRBJ2-3 . TRBV7-9 TGTGCCAGCAGCTTAACTGGCGGGAGCCCAGCATTAGATACGCAGTATTTT CASSLTGGSPALDTQYF
TRBD2 17 TRBJ2-7 . TRBV4-1 TGCGCCAGCAGCCAAGCCCAGGTTGCGGGAGGGTCCAACGAGCAGTACTTC CASSQAQVAGGSNEQYF
. 13 TRBJ1-5 few TRBV7-9 TGTGCCAGCAGCTTCGACCCCGAGACACCCCAGCATTTT CASSFDPETPQHF
TRBD2 14 TRBJ2-2 . TRBV14 TGTGCCAGCAGAACGGGGGGAACAACCGGGGAGCTGTTTTTT CASRTGGTTGELFF
TRBD1 14 TRBJ2-7 . TRBV5-1 TGCGCCAGCAGCGATCGGACAGGACCCTACGAGCAGTACTTC CASSDRTGPYEQYF
TRBD1 17 TRBJ2-5 . TRBV4-1 TGCGCCAGCAGCCAAGGGAGAGGGGGCGAGCGTACGGAGACCCAGTACTTC CASSQGRGGERTETQYF
TRBD1 15 TRBJ2-7 once TRBV7-9 TGTGCCAGCAGCCAAGAAGATTCAGGGGGCTACGAGCAGTACTTC CASSQEDSGGYEQYF
TRBD1 13 TRBJ1-2 . TRBV6-5 TGTGCCAGCAGTCCGCGACAGGGGGCGGGCTACACCTTC CASSPRQGAGYTF
. 12 TRBJ1-2 many TRBV6-4 TGTGCCAGCACGGGGGGGAGCTATGGCTACACCTTC CASTGGSYGYTF
TRBD2 14 TRBJ2-1 . TRBV18 TGTGCCAGCTCCCGACGGACTAGCGATCGTGAGCAGTTCTTC CASSRRTSDREQFF
. 15 TRBJ1-5 . TRBV5-5 TGTGCCAGCAGCTTGGTTCCGGGGGATAAAGGGCCCCAGCATTTT CASSLVPGDKGPQHF
TRBD2 13 TRBJ2-1 . TRBV7-8 TGTGCCAGCCAGGGGCGGGAGGGGAGCGAGCAGTTCTTC CASQGREGSEQFF
. 13 TRBJ2-1 . TRBV30 TGTGCCTGGAGTACGAGGAACTTCAATGAGCAGTTCTTC CAWSTRNFNEQFF
TRBD1 16 TRBJ2-2 once TRBV7-2 TGTGCCAGCAGCATCCGACAGGGGTCGATCACCGGGGAGCTGTTTTTT CASSIRQGSITGELFF
TRBD1 16 TRBJ1-5 . TRBV7-2 TGTGCCAGCAGCCCCAGACAGGGAATTAGCAATCAGCCCCAGCATTTT CASSPRQGISNQPQHF
. 15 TRBJ1-2 . TRBV18 TGTGCCAGCTCACCACTACAGGGAGCCGACTATGGCTACACCTTC CASSPLQGADYGYTF
TRBD1 14 TRBJ1-2 once TRBV18 TGTGCCAGCTCAACACGGGACAGTAACTATGGCTACACCTTC CASSTRDSNYGYTF
. 13 TRBJ1-2 . TRBV7-9 TGTGCCAGCAGCCCCGTCGGGGAGTTAACCTACACCTTC CASSPVGELTYTF
. 12 TRBJ2-1 . TRBV7-2 TGTGCCAGCAGCTTAGCGAGGAGGGATCAGTTCTTC CASSLARRDQFF
. 14 TRBJ1-2 . TRBV19 TGTGCCAGTACCCCACCCGAGGTTAGCTATGGCTACACCTTC CASTPPEVSYGYTF
. 14 TRBJ1-1 . TRBV6-6 TGTGCCAGCAGGCGCCTAGGGGGGGGGACTGAAGCTTTCTTT CASRRLGGGTEAFF
. 14 TRBJ1-5 . TRBV27 TGTGCCAGCAGTTTCTTATATGGCAATCAGCCCCAGCATTTT CASSFLYGNQPQHF
TRBD2 17 TRBJ2-7 . TRBV10-1 TGCGCCAGCAGCGGGACTAGCGGGAGAACCAGAACCTACGAGCAGTACTTC CASSGTSGRTRTYEQYF
. 15 TRBJ1-2 . TRBV14 TGTGCCAGCAGCCCAAGGGGCACCTTAAACTATGGCTACACCTTC CASSPRGTLNYGYTF
. 20 TRBJ2-3 few TRBV4-2 TGTGCCAGCAGCCAAGCGGCCGAGGGAGTCGGTAGACGTGGCGCAGATACGCAGTATTTT CASSQAAEGVGRRGADTQYF
. 13 TRBJ1-2 once TRBV6-4 TGTGCCGGGATCAGGGACAACGGATATGGCTACACCTTC CAGIRDNGYGYTF
. 13 TRBJ1-6 few TRBV7-2 TGTGCCAGCGTGAGACAAGTGGGTTCACCCCTCCACTTT CASVRQVGSPLHF
TRBD1 15 TRBJ1-2 . TRBV4-1 TGCGCCAGCAGCCAATGGGCAGGGGGGAACTATGGCTACACCTTC CASSQWAGGNYGYTF
TRBD2 16 TRBJ2-7 . TRBV11-1 TGTGCCAGCAGCTTAAGGCCAGCGGGAATCTCCTACGAGCAGTACTTC CASSLRPAGISYEQYF
TRBD1 14 TRBJ2-3 . TRBV5-6 TGTGCCAGCACCCTGGACAGGGGCACAGATACGCAGTATTTT CASTLDRGTDTQYF
TRBD2 15 TRBJ2-7 once TRBV7-6 TGTGCCAGCAGCTTAGGGGAGCGGGAGTTTTACGAGCAGTACTTC CASSLGEREFYEQYF
. 13 TRBJ1-1 . TRBV7-3 TGTGCCAGCAGCCCCGCGATGAACACTGAAGCTTTCTTT CASSPAMNTEAFF
. 14 TRBJ2-3 . TRBV7-2 TGTGCCAGCAGCTTACGGGAGATTTTAGATACGCAGTATTTT CASSLREILDTQYF
. 13 TRBJ2-7 once TRBV29-1 TGCAGCGTTGTTGGGCAGGGTAAGGCCGAGCAGTACTTC CSVVGQGKAEQYF
. 15 TRBJ2-1 . TRBV2 TGTGCCAGCAACGTTGTCGGAGGAGCCTACAATGAGCAGTTCTTC CASNVVGGAYNEQFF
. 13 TRBJ1-1 few TRBV7-2 TGTGCCAGCAGCTTAGCCAGGAACACTGAAGCTTTCTTT CASSLARNTEAFF
TRBD2 15 TRBJ2-7 once TRBV7-2 TGTGCCAGCCGACTACCCCGCCCCCAGGGAGGGGAGCAGTACTTC CASRLPRPQGGEQYF
. 18 TRBJ1-6 . TRBV19 TGTGCCAGTAGTACCGCCTCTGGAGGGTTTTCCTATAATTCACCCCTCCACTTT CASSTASGGFSYNSPLHF
TRBD1 15 TRBJ1-1 . TRBV5-1 TGCGCCAGCAGCGATTGGACAGGGGGAATCACTGAAGCTTTCTTT CASSDWTGGITEAFF
. 19 TRBJ1-1 . TRBV18 TGTGCCAGCTCACCACCGTCGAGAGGGGGTTTGCTTACGGGCACTGAAGCTTTCTTT CASSPPSRGGLLTGTEAFF
TRBD1 15 TRBJ1-6 few TRBV7-9 TGTGCCAGCAGCCAGTGGACAGGGAGTCATTCACCCCTCCACTTT CASSQWTGSHSPLHF
. 15 TRBJ1-5 . TRBV30 TGTGCCTGGAGTAACGGGATCCCCGCGGGTCAGCCCCAGCATTTT CAWSNGIPAGQPQHF
TRBD2 15 TRBJ2-7 . TRBV7-2 TGTGCCAGCAGCGATCTAGCGGGAGGCCTCTACGAGCAGTACTTC CASSDLAGGLYEQYF
TRBD2 15 TRBJ2-7 once TRBV5-6 TGTGCCAGCAGCTTGGTGAGCGGGGGGGCATACGAGCAGTACTTC CASSLVSGGAYEQYF
. 14 TRBJ1-1 . TRBV5-1 TGCGCCAGCAGCTTGGACGGTGATTCCCGGGGAGCTTTCTTT CASSLDGDSRGAFF
. 15 TRBJ2-1 . TRBV9 TGTGCCAGCAGCGTAAACAATGGGCTGGTGGATGAGCAGTTCTTC CASSVNNGLVDEQFF
. 15 TRBJ1-4 . TRBV10-3 TGTGCCATCAGTGAGTCGCGGGGGTCGGGTGAAAAACTGTTTTTT CAISESRGSGEKLFF
TRBD2 14 TRBJ2-1 . TRBV7-9 TGTGCCAGCAGCTTAACGGGAGGCTACAATGAGCAGTTCTTC CASSLTGGYNEQFF
. 14 TRBJ2-1 . TRBV4-1 TGCGCCAGCAGCCACCAGGGGCTTAGGAATGAGCAGTTCTTC CASSHQGLRNEQFF
. 15 TRBJ2-3 few TRBV7-3 TGTGCCAGCAGCTTCCCTCCGCAGGGGCAGGATACGCAGTATTTT CASSFPPQGQDTQYF
. 17 TRBJ2-3 . TRBV4-3 TGCGCCAGCAGCCAAGGGGTAACTAGCCCTAGCACAGATACGCAGTATTTT CASSQGVTSPSTDTQYF
TRBD1 14 TRBJ1-1 . TRBV7-2 TGTGCCAGCAGCTGGGGACAGTCGAACACTGAAGCTTTCTTT CASSWGQSNTEAFF
. 13 TRBJ2-2 . TRBV5-4 TGTGCCAGCAGCTTGGGGAGCACCGGGGAGCTGTTTTTT CASSLGSTGELFF
TRBD1 15 TRBJ1-6 . TRBV30 TGTGCCTGGGCTGAAGGGACAGGGGTTAATTCACCCCTCCACTTT CAWAEGTGVNSPLHF
. 14 TRBJ1-2 . TRBV29-1 TGCAGCGTTGAAGTCAGGGGAGCTAACTATGGCTACACCTTC CSVEVRGANYGYTF
TRBD1 14 TRBJ1-2 . TRBV27 TGTGCCAGCAGCAGGACAGGAGTCAACTATGGCTACACCTTC CASSRTGVNYGYTF